This TCR beta chain was observed in a study of PD-L1 blockade in urothelial cancer. General study findings and limits: Durable benefit accompanied greater 3-week expansion of tumor-associated blood clones.

The protocol was immunoSEQ multiplex PCR, while the TCRdb copy is restricted to in-frame clones and leaves out a portion. The table records roughly 16,000 clones, 75% to 90% of them present only once. Concerning this clone: Its antigen is unknown.

Trimming shortened V by 4 bases and J by 3 bases, and 5 bases separated the two germline ends. Germline V gene data show CDR1 as SGHDT and CDR2 as YYEEEE. The CDR3 runs to 11 residues. The patients had locally advanced or metastatic urothelial carcinoma. The TCR was taken from a man in his fifties or sixties with urothelial cancer. V usage is TRBV5-6 and J usage is TRBJ2-7; the D is unclear. Sequenced material: PBMCs, taken around atezolizumab (anti-PD-L1) treatment. CDR3 region: CASSESYEQYF. Written as DNA, the CDR3 is TGTGCCAGCAGCGAGAGCTACGAGCAGTACTTC.